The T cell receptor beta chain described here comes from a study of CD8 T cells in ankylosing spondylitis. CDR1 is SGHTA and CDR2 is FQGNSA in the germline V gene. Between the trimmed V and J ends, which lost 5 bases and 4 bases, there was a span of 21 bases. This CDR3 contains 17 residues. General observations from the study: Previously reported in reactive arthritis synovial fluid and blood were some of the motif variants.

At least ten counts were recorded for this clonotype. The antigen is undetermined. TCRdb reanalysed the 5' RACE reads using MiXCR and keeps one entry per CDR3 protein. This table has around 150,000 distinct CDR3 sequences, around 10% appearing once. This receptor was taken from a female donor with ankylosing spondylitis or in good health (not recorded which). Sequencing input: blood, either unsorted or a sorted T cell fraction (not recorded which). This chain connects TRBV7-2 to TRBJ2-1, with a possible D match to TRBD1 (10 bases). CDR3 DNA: TGTGCCAGCAGCCAGACAGGGGGCGCGGGAGGGTACAATGAGCAGTTCTTC. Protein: CASSQTGGAGGYNEQFF. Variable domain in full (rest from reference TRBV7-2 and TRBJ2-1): GAGVSQSPSNKVTEKGKDVELRCDPISGHTALYWYRQSLGQGLEFLIYFQGNSAPDKSGLPSDRFSAERTGGSVSTLTIQRTQQEDSAVYLCASSQTGGAGGYNEQFFGPGTRLTVL.